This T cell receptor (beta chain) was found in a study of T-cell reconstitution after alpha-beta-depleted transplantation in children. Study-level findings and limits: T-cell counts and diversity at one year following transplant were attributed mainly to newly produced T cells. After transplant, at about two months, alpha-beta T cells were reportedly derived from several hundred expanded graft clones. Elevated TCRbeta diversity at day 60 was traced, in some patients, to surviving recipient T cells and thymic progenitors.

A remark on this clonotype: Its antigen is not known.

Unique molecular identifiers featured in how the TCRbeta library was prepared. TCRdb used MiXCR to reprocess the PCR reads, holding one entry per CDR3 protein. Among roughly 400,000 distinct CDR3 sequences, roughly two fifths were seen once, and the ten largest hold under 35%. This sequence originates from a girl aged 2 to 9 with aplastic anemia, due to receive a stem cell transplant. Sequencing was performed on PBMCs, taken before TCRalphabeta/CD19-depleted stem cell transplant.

The CDR3 coding sequence is TGCAGTGCTAGAGTTACAGGGCGGGAGACCCAGTACTTC. Translating gives CSARVTGRETQYF. The chain joins TRBV20-1 to TRBJ2-5, with D tentatively TRBD1 (6 bases). Trimming stripped 1 base from V and 5 bases from J, with 11 bases between. The CDR3 covers 13 residues. Germline values: CDR1 DFQATT, CDR2 SNEGSKA (reference sequence).